These 10 T cell receptor beta chains originate from one sample sequenced in a study of shared clonotypes between healthy human individuals. Profiled with immunoSEQ multiplex PCR; TCRdb holds only in-frame clones, not every one. The data hold around 1,000,000 clones, with about 72% observed a single time. Sequencing was carried out using memory CD4+ T cells from PBMCs. The subset is: CD45RA-negative fraction. The source of these receptors is a man younger than 30 in good health. Some clones in this sample may be carry-over from other donors' samples.

The chain carries TRBV5-8 and TRBJ2-1; D may be TRBD2 (6 bases). The V gene's germline CDR1 is SGHTS and CDR2 YDEGEE. V lost 1 base and J 2 bases, leaving 16 bases between the germline ends. This CDR3 comprises 17 residues. The chain's CDR3 is CASSLLGSGFTYNEQFF. Written as DNA, the CDR3 is TGTGCCAGCAGCTTGTTGGGGAGCGGGTTCACCTACAATGAGCAGTTCTTC.

About this clone itself: A much more abundant neighbour one base away suggests this may be a read error. The V gene is TRBV7-8, the J gene TRBJ2-1; D gene uncertain. Trimming took off 2 bases at V and 9 bases at J, with 5 bases between the two ends. This CDR3 region has 11 residues. Per germline, CDR1 SGHVS and CDR2 FQNEAQ. CDR3 DNA sequence: TGTGCCAGCAGCTTATTGAGTGAGCAGTTCTTC. Residues: CASSLLSEQFF. Filled out from reference TRBV7-8 and TRBJ2-1, the complete variable domain reads GAGVSQSPRYKVAKRGQDVALRCDPISGHVSLFWYQQALGQGPEFLTYFQNEAQLDKSGLPSDRFFAERPEGSVSTLKIQRTQQEDSAVYLCASSLLSEQFFGPGTRLTVL.

V is TRBV18 and J is TRBJ1-3; D not certain. Germline CDR1 reads KGHSH; CDR2 reads LQKENI. The CDR3 runs to 15 residues. V gave up 3 bases and J gave up 0 bases, with 9 bases separating them. The CDR3 bases are TGTGCCAGCTCACCCACGGACGTCTCTGGAAACACCATATATTTT. Translating it yields CASSPTDVSGNTIYF.

V gene TRBV23-1 combines with J gene TRBJ2-2, with D possibly being TRBD1 (6 bases). TRBV23-1 is filed as an ORF, its function uncertain. The length of the CDR3 is 15 residues. Trimming left V 4 bases short and J 6 bases short, with 15 bases between. In nucleotides, the CDR3 is TGCGCCAGCAGTCTCCGGACAGCCTCAGCCGGGGAGCTGTTTTTT. It is translated as CASSLRTASAGELFF.

This clone has a handful of counts. The chain is built from TRBV21-1 and TRBJ2-3; the listed D gene, TRBD2, was not tested against the DNA. TRBV21-1 counts as a pseudogene. The CDR3 loop spans 17 amino acids. The CDR3, as DNA: TGTGCCAGCAGCAAAGATATCGGGGAGGGCCCCCCAGATACGCAGTATTTT. It specifies CASSKDIGEGPPDTQYF.

The count of this clone is one. The chain employs TRBV6-1 and TRBJ2-5; the D gene is possibly TRBD1 (6 bases). The CDR3 runs 14 residues. Germline CDR1 and CDR2: MNHNS and SASEGT. Between the trimmed V and J ends, which lost 6 bases and 5 bases, there was a span of 16 bases. For the CDR3, the DNA is TGTGCCAGCAGGGCCCCACAGGGAGAGGAGACCCAGTACTTC. Translation gives CASRAPQGEETQYF.

V usage is TRBV11-2 and J usage is TRBJ2-5, with 7 bases matching TRBD1. V lost 2 bases to trimming and J lost 2 bases; unmatched junction nucleotides: 2. Germline CDR1 and CDR2: SGHAT and FQNNGV. The CDR3 extends over 14 amino acids. The CDR3: CASSLYRGQETQYF. The CDR3 region has the DNA TGTGCCAGCAGCTTATACAGGGGACAAGAGACCCAGTACTTC.

The J gene is TRBJ1-2, the V gene TRBV7-2; TRBD1 agrees at 9 bases. CDR1 is SGHTA and CDR2 is FQGNSA in the germline V gene. V gave up 6 bases and J gave up 8 bases; unmatched junction bases: 10. CDR3 size: 14 residues. CDR3 residues: CASRVGQGMGGYTF. The CDR3 region has the DNA TGTGCCAGCAGGGTGGGACAGGGAATGGGAGGCTACACCTTC. The full variable domain, its missing parts supplied by reference TRBV7-2 and TRBJ1-2, is GAGVSQSPSNKVTEKGKDVELRCDPISGHTALYWYRQSLGQGLEFLIYFQGNSAPDKSGLPSDRFSAERTGGSVSTLTIQRTQQEDSAVYLCASRVGQGMGGYTFGSGTRLTVV.

The chain links TRBV5-4 to TRBJ2-1, with 7 bases fitting TRBD1. CDR1 and CDR2 from the germline V gene are SGHNT and YYREEE (reference sequence). The CDR3 consists of 15 residues. V lost 3 bases, J lost 6 bases, and 9 bases stayed unmatched. Here the CDR3 reads CASSSPGQRGNEQFF. CDR3 sequence (DNA): TGTGCCAGCAGCTCCCCGGGACAGAGGGGCAATGAGCAGTTCTTC.

This clone was seen only a few times. The chain links TRBV6-1 to TRBJ2-3; 10 nucleotides line up with TRBD1. Germline V gene lookup returns CDR1 MNHNS and CDR2 SASEGT. This CDR3 is 12 amino acids long. The CDR3 coding sequence is TGTGTGGCGGGACAGGGGACGATCACGCAGTATTTT. It is translated as CVAGQGTITQYF.